The 22 T cell receptor beta chains below all came from one sample that was sequenced in a study of T cell responses to AZD1222 COVID-19 vaccine. TCRdb's table, derived via immunoSEQ multiplex PCR, lists solely in-frame clones and lacks some. The sample holds about 85,000 clones, around 90% seen once. The sample was peripheral blood, taken on day 0 of MenACWY control vaccination. The receptor set was obtained from an adult in good health.

The CDR3 bases are TGTGCCAGCTCACCAGGTCGCGGGGGGACCAAAAACATTCAGTACTTC. It yields the protein CASSPGRGGTKNIQYF. The rearrangement links TRBV18 to TRBJ2-4, with TRBD2 matching over 8 bases. CDR1 is KGHSH and CDR2 is LQKENI in the germline V gene. The CDR3 contains 16 residues. V dropped 2 bases and J dropped 2; count of bases not matched to a gene: 5.

V usage is TRBV13 and J usage is TRBJ1-6, with a possible D match to TRBD1 (6 bases). The CDR3 is made up of 15 amino acids. Germline V gene lookup returns CDR1 PRHDT and CDR2 FYEKMQ (reference sequence). Trimming stripped 0 bases from V and 4 bases from J, with 7 bases between. DNA of the CDR3: TGTGCCAGCAGCTTAGGACAGGGTTATAATTCACCCCTCCACTTT. It encodes CASSLGQGYNSPLHF. The full variable domain, rest sourced from reference TRBV13 and TRBJ1-6, is AAGVIQSPRHLIKEKRETATLKCYPIPRHDTVYWYQQGPGQDPQFLISFYEKMQSDKGSIPDRFSAQQFSDYHSELNMSSLELGDSALYFCASSLGQGYNSPLHFGNGTRLTVT.

This chain connects TRBV27 to TRBJ1-2; D is undetermined. Germline CDR1 and CDR2: MNHEY and SMNVEV (reference sequence). Trimming removed 6 bases at V and 2 bases at J, with 10 bases between. This CDR3 is 13 amino acids long. The CDR3 here is CASRVGYNYGYTF. Written as DNA, the CDR3 is TGTGCCAGCAGGGTAGGGTACAACTATGGCTACACCTTC.

J is TRBJ1-2 and V is TRBV19, with TRBD1 identical over 12 bases. Germline V gene sequence: CDR1 LNHDA, CDR2 SQIVND (reference sequence). CDR3 length equals 16 residues. J was trimmed by 1 base and V by 5 bases; bases with no gene match: 5. The CDR3 is CASSPGQGADNYGYTF. The CDR3 DNA is TGTGCCAGTAGTCCGGGACAGGGGGCGGATAACTATGGCTACACCTTC.

The chain is built from TRBV30 and TRBJ1-2, with TRBD1 identical over 8 bases. Losses at the gene ends were 2 bases for V and 0 bases for J; bases not matched to a gene: 5. The germline V gene has CDR1 GTSNPN and CDR2 SVGIG (reference sequence). CDR3 length equals 15 residues. CDR3 DNA: TGTGCCTGGAGTAGAAGGACAGGGACTAACTATGGCTACACCTTC. Its protein is CAWSRRTGTNYGYTF.

The chain has TRBV11-3 and TRBJ1-2; 9 bases line up with TRBD1. With V trimmed by 0 bases and J by 7 bases, 3 bases remained unmatched. The CDR3 has 14 residues. Germline CDR1 reads SGHNT; CDR2 reads YENEEA. The DNA of the CDR3 is TGTGCCAGCAGCTTAGATGGGACAGGGAGTGGCTACACCTTC. This gives the protein CASSLDGTGSGYTF. Full variable domain (remainder filled in from reference TRBV11-3 and TRBJ1-2): EAGVVQSPRYKIIEKKQPVAFWCNPISGHNTLYWYLQNLGQGPELLIRYENEEAVDDSQLPKDRFSAERLKGVDSTLKIQPAELGDSAVYLCASSLDGTGSGYTFGSGTRLTVV.

The V call is TRBV5-1, the J call TRBJ1-5, with D possibly being TRBD1 (6 bases). Germline V gene data show CDR1 as SGHRS and CDR2 as YFSETQ. This CDR3 contains 14 residues. Trimming took off 3 bases at V and 7 bases at J, with 14 bases between the two ends. CDR3 amino acids: CASSSSGAPQPQHF. The CDR3 bases are TGCGCCAGCAGCTCATCAGGGGCCCCCCAGCCCCAGCATTTT. The whole variable domain, remainder taken from reference TRBV5-1 and TRBJ1-5, is KAGVTQTPRYLIKTRGQQVTLSCSPISGHRSVSWYQQTPGQGLQFLFEYFSETQRNKGNFPGRFSGRQFSNSRSEMNVSTLELGDSALYLCASSSSGAPQPQHFGDGTRLSIL.

This chain connects TRBV3-1 (or the pseudogene TRBV3-2) to TRBJ2-2, with D unclear. Germline V gene data show CDR1 as LGHDT and CDR2 as YNNKEL (reference sequence). The CDR3 covers 12 residues. Trimming stripped 3 bases from V and 5 bases from J, with 4 bases between. The CDR3 protein is CASSQGTGELFF. In DNA, the CDR3 is TGTGCCAGCAGCCAGGGAACCGGGGAGCTGTTTTTT.

V usage is TRBV5-6 and J usage is TRBJ1-1; TRBD1 matches at 7 bases. The CDR3 has 14 amino acids. The V gene's germline CDR1 is SGHDT and CDR2 YYEEEE. Trimming cost V 4 bases and J 1 base; bases outside gene matches: 4. Here the CDR3 DNA reads TGTGCCAGCAGCGGGAACAGGGGGAACACTGAAGCTTTCTTT. Translating it yields CASSGNRGNTEAFF.

The chain has TRBV25-1 and TRBJ2-3, with D hard to call. The ends were cut back, 5 bases at V and 2 bases at J, with 5 bases in the middle. The CDR3 is made up of 12 amino acids. The germline gives CDR1 MGHDK, CDR2 SYGVNS. CDR3 coding DNA: TGTGCCAGCAGTAAAGACACAGATACGCAGTATTTT. It yields the protein CASSKDTDTQYF.

The V gene is TRBV5-6, the J gene TRBJ2-7, with D perhaps matching TRBD1 (6 bases). The CDR3 is 15 amino acids. CDR1 is SGHDT and CDR2 is YYEEEE in the germline V gene. V lost 4 bases, J lost 0 bases, and 14 bases lay in between. CDR3 coding DNA: TGTGCCAGCAGCCCCGGGCAGGGGATCTCCTACGAGCAGTACTTC. It translates to CASSPGQGISYEQYF. The full variable domain, with the rest looked up from reference TRBV5-6 and TRBJ2-7, is DAGVTQSPTHLIKTRGQQVTLRCSPKSGHDTVSWYQQALGQGPQFIFQYYEEEERQRGNFPDRFSGHQFPNYSSELNVNALLLGDSALYLCASSPGQGISYEQYFGPGTRLTVT.

This clone was seen a few times. Here the CDR3 DNA reads TGTGCCAGCAGTGAAATTTGGGGCCAGGGGAGAACTGAAGCTTTCTTT. Translation: CASSEIWGQGRTEAFF. This chain joins TRBV6-1 and TRBJ1-1, with a possible D match to TRBD1 (6 bases). Trimming cost V 2 bases and J 5 bases, with 18 bases left between them. Germline V gene data show CDR1 as MNHNS and CDR2 as SASEGT. CDR3 length equals 16 residues.

The chain has TRBV28 and TRBJ1-4; D might be TRBD1 (5 bases). The CDR3 has 13 residues. Germline V lookup: CDR1 MDHEN, CDR2 SYDVKM. V gave up 7 bases and J gave up 7 bases, with 13 bases separating them. This CDR3 is CASKTTALEKLFF. The CDR3 nucleotides read TGTGCCAGCAAAACGACAGCCCTTGAAAAACTGTTTTTT.

This chain uses TRBV14 with TRBJ2-3; D perhaps matches TRBD2 (5 bases). From germline, CDR1 is SGHDN and CDR2 FVKESK. V was cut by 3 bases and J by 1 base, with 17 bases left in between. The CDR3 spans 17 residues. The CDR3 bases are TGTGCCAGCAGCCAGAGAAGAACCGCGGGTGGCACAGATACGCAGTATTTT. Its translation: CASSQRRTAGGTDTQYF.

The rearrangement links TRBV6-4 to TRBJ2-2; D may be TRBD1 or TRBD2 (5 bases each). This CDR3 spans 13 amino acids. Deletions cut 5 bases from V and 7 bases from J, with 11 bases between. Germline loops: CDR1 MRHNA, CDR2 SNTAGT. CDR3 DNA: TGTGCCAGCAGTCCTAGCAGGGTCGGGGAGCTGTTTTTT. Protein sequence: CASSPSRVGELFF.

The chain employs TRBV7-8 and TRBJ2-7; D is tentatively TRBD1 or TRBD2 (6 bases each). This CDR3 region has 14 residues. CDR1 and CDR2 (germline): SGHVS, FQNEAQ. V lost 3 bases and J lost 5, with 14 bases in between. This CDR3 is CASSLAAGEDEQYF. The CDR3 DNA reads TGTGCCAGCAGCTTGGCGGCAGGGGAGGACGAGCAGTACTTC.

The chain employs TRBV19 and TRBJ2-3, with D possibly TRBD1 on 6 matching bases. Per the germline V gene, CDR1 is LNHDA and CDR2 is SQIVND (reference sequence). The CDR3 has 15 amino acids. The V gene lost 1 base and the J gene lost 1 base, with 9 bases spanning the gap. Written as DNA, the CDR3 is TGTGCCAGTAGTATAGCGCCAGGGGGCACAGATACGCAGTATTTT. This sequence encodes CASSIAPGGTDTQYF.

This chain connects TRBV5-1 to TRBJ1-6, with D possibly TRBD1 on 5 matching bases. V was pared by 5 bases and J by 7 bases, with 10 bases between. This CDR3 comprises 13 residues. Germline CDR1 SGHRS, CDR2 YFSETQ. As DNA, the CDR3 is TGCGCCAGCAGACCAGACAGAAATTCACCCCTCCACTTT. It yields the protein CASRPDRNSPLHF.

This sequence joins TRBV2 and TRBJ1-5; D might be TRBD1 (5 bases). Germline CDR1 reads SNHLY; CDR2 reads FYNNEI. CDR3 length equals 12 residues. V was cut by 7 bases and J by 5 bases, with 9 bases left in between. The CDR3, as DNA: TGTGCCAGCATCCAGGGTTATCAGCCCCAGCATTTT. Protein product: CASIQGYQPQHF.

The V call is TRBV6-5, the J call TRBJ2-5; 10 bases map to TRBD2. Germline V gives CDR1 MNHEY, CDR2 SVGAGI. The CDR3 spans 13 residues. With 9 bases clipped from V and 5 bases from J, the junction kept 6 bases outside the gene matches. The CDR3 DNA is TGTGCCAGTCTAGCGGGGGAGGACGAGACCCAGTACTTC. This gives the protein CASLAGEDETQYF.

A single count supports this clone. This chain uses TRBV6-2 or TRBV6-3 with TRBJ1-5; D gene ambiguous. CDR3 length: 18 residues. Germline assignment: CDR1 MNHEY and CDR2 SVGEGT. V lost 0 bases and J 2 bases, leaving 17 bases between the germline ends. CDR3 loop: CASSYSTSGIRGNQPQHF. The CDR3 bases are TGTGCCAGCAGTTACTCGACGAGCGGGATCCGGGGCAATCAGCCCCAGCATTTT.

In DNA, the CDR3 is TGTGCCAGCAGCTTGGACAGAGAACATGGCTACACCTTC. Residues: CASSLDREHGYTF. V is TRBV7-9 and J is TRBJ1-2; tentatively, D is TRBD1 (6 bases). The CDR3 sequence is 13 residues long. Trimming cost V 3 bases and J 6 bases, with 11 bases left between them. CDR1 SEHNR and CDR2 FQNEAQ come from the germline V gene (reference sequence). Drawing the rest from reference TRBV7-9 and TRBJ1-2, the complete variable domain is DTGVSQNPRHKITKRGQNVTFRCDPISEHNRLYWYRQTLGQGPEFLTYFQNEAQLEKSRLLSDRFSAERPKGSFSTLEIQRTEQGDSAMYLCASSLDREHGYTFGSGTRLTVV.